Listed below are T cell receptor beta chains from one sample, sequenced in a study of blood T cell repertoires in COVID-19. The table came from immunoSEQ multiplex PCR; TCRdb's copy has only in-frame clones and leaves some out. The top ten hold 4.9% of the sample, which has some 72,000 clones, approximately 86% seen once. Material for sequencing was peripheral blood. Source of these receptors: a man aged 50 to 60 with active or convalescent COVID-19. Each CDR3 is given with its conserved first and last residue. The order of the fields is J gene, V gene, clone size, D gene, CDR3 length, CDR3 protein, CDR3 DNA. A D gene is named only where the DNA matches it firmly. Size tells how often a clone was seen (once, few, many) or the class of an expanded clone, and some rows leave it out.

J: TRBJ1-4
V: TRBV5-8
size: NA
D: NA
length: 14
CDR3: CASSRRGGQEKLFF
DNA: TGTGCCAGCAGCCGAAGGGGGGGCCAAGAAAAACTGTTTTTT

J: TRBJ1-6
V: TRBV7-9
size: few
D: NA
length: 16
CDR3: CASLSTGTSDNSPLHF
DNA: TGTGCCAGCCTCTCAACAGGGACCTCCGATAATTCACCCCTCCACTTT

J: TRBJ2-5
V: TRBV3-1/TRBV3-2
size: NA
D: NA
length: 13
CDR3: CASSQVPQETQYF
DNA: TGTGCCAGCAGCCAAGTTCCCCAGGAGACCCAGTACTTC

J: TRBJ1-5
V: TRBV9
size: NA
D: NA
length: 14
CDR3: CASSATDSNQPQHF
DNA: TGTGCCAGCAGCGCAACAGATAGCAATCAGCCCCAGCATTTT

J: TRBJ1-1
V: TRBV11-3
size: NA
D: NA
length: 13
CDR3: CASSLGAGTEAFF
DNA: TGTGCCAGCAGCTTAGGGGCGGGAACTGAAGCTTTCTTT

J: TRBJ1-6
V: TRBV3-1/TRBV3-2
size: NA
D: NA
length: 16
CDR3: CASNDKQSSYNSPLHF
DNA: TGTGCCAGCAACGATAAACAGAGCTCCTATAATTCACCCCTCCACTTT

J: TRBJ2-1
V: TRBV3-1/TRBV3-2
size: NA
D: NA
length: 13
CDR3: CASSQGGYNEQFF
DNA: TGTGCCAGCAGCCAAGGAGGGTACAATGAGCAGTTCTTC

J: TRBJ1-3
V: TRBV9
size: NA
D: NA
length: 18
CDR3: CASSVGLPDSPSGNTIYF
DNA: TGTGCCAGCAGCGTAGGTCTCCCTGACAGTCCCTCTGGAAACACCATATATTTT

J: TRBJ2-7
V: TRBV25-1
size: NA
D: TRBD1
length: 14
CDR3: CASSESTQGAEQYF
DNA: TGTGCCAGCAGTGAATCAACCCAGGGGGCCGAGCAGTACTTC

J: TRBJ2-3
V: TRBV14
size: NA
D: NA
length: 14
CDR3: CATGYGGGTDTQYF
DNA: TGTGCCACCGGATATGGCGGGGGCACAGATACGCAGTATTTT

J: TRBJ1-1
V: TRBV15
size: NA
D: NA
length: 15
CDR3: CATSPRDTFGAEAFF
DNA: TGTGCCACCAGCCCCCGGGACACCTTTGGGGCTGAAGCTTTCTTT

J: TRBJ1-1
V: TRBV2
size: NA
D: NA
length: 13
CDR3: CASSVSLNTEAFF
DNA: TGTGCCAGCAGTGTATCCCTGAACACTGAAGCTTTCTTT

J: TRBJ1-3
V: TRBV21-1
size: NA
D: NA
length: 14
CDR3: CASSKTGQGNTIYF
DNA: TGTGCCAGCAGCAAAACAGGGCAAGGAAACACCATATATTTT

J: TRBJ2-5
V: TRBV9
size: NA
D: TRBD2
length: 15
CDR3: CASSVAGGPQETQYF
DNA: TGTGCCAGCAGCGTAGCGGGGGGGCCCCAAGAGACCCAGTACTTC

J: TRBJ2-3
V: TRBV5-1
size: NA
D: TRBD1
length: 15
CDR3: CASRDRGWNTDTQYF
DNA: TGCGCCAGCAGGGACAGGGGATGGAACACAGATACGCAGTATTTT

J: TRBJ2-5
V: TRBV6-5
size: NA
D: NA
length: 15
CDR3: CASSYTSGHQETQYF
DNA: TGTGCCAGCAGTTATACCAGCGGGCACCAAGAGACCCAGTACTTC

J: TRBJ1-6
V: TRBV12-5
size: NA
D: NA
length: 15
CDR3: CASGLVTSYNSPLHF
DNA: TGTGCTAGTGGTTTGGTAACAAGTTATAATTCACCCCTCCACTTT

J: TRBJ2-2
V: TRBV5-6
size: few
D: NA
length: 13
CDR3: CASSLEARGELFF
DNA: TGTGCCAGCAGCTTGGAAGCCAGGGGGGAGCTGTTTTTT

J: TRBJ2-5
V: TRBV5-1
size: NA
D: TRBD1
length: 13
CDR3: CASSFDRGETQYF
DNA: TGCGCCAGCAGCTTTGACAGGGGCGAGACCCAGTACTTC